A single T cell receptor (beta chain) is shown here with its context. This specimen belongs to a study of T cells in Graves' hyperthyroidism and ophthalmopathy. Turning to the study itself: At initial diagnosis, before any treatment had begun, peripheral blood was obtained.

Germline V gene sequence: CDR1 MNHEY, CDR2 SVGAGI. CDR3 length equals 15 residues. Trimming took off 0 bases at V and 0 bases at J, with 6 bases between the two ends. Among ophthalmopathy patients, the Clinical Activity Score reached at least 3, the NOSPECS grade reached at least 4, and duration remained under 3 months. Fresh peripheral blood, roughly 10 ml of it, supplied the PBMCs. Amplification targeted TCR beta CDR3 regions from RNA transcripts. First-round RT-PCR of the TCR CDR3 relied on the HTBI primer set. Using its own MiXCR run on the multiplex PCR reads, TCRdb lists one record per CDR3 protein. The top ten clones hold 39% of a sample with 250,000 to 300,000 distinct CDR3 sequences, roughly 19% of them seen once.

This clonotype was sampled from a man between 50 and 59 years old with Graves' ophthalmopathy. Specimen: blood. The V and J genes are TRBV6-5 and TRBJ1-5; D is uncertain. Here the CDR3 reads CASSYSGTSNQPQHF. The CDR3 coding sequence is TGTGCCAGCAGTTACTCAGGCACTAGCAATCAGCCCCAGCATTTT.